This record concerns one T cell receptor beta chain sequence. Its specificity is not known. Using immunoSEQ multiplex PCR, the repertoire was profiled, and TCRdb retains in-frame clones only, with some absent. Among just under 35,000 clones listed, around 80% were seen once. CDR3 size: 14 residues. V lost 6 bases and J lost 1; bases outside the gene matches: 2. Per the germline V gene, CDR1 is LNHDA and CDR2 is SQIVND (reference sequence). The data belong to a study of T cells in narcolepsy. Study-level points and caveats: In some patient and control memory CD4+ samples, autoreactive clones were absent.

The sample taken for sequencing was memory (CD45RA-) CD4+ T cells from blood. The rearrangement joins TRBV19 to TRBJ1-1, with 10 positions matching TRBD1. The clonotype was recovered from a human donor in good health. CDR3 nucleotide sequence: TGTGCCAGTAGGACAGGGGGCGCGAACACTGAAGCTTTCTTT. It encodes CASRTGGANTEAFF.